This T cell receptor (beta chain) is from a study of cytomegalovirus exposure and HLA in healthy donors. Study-level results: Most TCR sequences were rare, but some public TCRs occurred in many donors.

To note about this clone: Its matching antigen is unknown.

Germline V gives CDR1 MDHEN, CDR2 SYDVKM. Trimming cost V 5 bases and J 8 bases, with 15 bases left between them. The CDR3 covers 13 residues. PCR involved 60 Vbeta and 13 Jbeta primers. Original data processing: Around 10 million of the 80 million or so unique TCR beta chains counted in a later analysis were shared. Sequencing was performed with immunoSEQ multiplex PCR; in TCRdb, only in-frame clones are kept and a portion is missing. That table supplies the V and J calls and clone size; D and trimming were determined from the DNA. The data show approximately 100,000 clones, 81% seen once. Unrecorded immune exposure was likely among donors, who were nominally healthy when sampled.

This sequence joins TRBV28 and TRBJ1-1; no clear D. This TCR derives from a woman aged 25 to 39 in good health and CMV-seronegative. The material sequenced was PBMCs. CDR3 sequence: CASSPTPSGEAFF. The CDR3 nucleotides read TGTGCCAGCAGTCCAACCCCAAGCGGCGAAGCTTTCTTT.